Sequencing of this TCR beta chain was carried out in a study of blood T cells in healthy people across ages. Primed by a sample-barcoded 5' primer and a J-beta primer mix, a second PCR proceeded for 7 to 11 cycles. One entry per CDR3 protein results from TCRdb running MiXCR on the 5' RACE reads. The repertoire has about 640,000 distinct CDR3 sequences, around 41% of them found once; the top ten carry 30%. This clonotype occurred many times. This clonotype was sampled from an older man in good health. The sequenced sample was blood.

CDR3 in amino acids: CASSLGAGLTYEQYF. CDR3 coding DNA: TGTGCCAGCAGTTTAGGGGCGGGACTGACCTACGAGCAGTACTTC. The rearrangement uses TRBV28 and TRBJ2-7, with a weak D call TRBD2 (6 bases). Germline CDR1 MDHEN, CDR2 SYDVKM. CDR3 length equals 15 residues. Between the trimmed V and J ends, which lost 2 bases and 2 bases, there was a span of 13 bases.